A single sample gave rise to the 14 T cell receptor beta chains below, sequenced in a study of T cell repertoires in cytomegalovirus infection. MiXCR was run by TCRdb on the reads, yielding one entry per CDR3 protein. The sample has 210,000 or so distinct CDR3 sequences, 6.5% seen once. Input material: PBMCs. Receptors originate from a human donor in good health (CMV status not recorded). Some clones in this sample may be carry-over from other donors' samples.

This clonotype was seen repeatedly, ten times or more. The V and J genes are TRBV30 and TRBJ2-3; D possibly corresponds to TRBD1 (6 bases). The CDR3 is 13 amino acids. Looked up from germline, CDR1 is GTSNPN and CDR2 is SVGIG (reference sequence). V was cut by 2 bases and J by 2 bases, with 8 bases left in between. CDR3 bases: TGTGCCTGGAGTACAGGGATCACAGATACGCAGTATTTT. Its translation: CAWSTGITDTQYF.

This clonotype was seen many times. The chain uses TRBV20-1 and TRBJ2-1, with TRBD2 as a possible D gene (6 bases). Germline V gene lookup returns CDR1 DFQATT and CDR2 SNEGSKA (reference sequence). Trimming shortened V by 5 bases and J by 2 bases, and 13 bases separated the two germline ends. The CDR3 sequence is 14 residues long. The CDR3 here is CSAHSGGAYNEQFF. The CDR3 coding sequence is TGCAGTGCTCACAGTGGAGGGGCCTACAATGAGCAGTTCTTC.

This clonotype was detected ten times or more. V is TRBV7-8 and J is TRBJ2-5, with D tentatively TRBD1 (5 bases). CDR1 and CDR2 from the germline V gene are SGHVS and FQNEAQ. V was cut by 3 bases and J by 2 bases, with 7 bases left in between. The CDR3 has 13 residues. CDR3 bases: TGTGCCAGCAGCTTCAGGGCTCAAGAGACCCAGTACTTC. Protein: CASSFRAQETQYF.

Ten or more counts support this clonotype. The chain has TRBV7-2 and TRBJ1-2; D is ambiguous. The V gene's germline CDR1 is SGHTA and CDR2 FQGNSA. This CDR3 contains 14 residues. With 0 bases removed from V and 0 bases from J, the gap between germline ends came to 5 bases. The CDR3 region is CASSLAGTNYGYTF. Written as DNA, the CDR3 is TGTGCCAGCAGCTTAGCAGGAACTAACTATGGCTACACCTTC.

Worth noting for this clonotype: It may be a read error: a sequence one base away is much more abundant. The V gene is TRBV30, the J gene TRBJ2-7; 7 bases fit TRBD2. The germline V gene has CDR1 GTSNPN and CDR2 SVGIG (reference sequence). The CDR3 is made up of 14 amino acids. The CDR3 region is CALSPAGGEYEQHF. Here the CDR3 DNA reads TGTGCCTTATCCCCTGCTGGGGGGGAGTACGAGCAGCACTTC. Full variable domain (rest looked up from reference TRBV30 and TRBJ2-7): SQTIHQWPATLVQPVGSPLSLECTVEGTSNPNLYWYRQAAGRGLQLLFYSVGIGQISSEVPQNLSASRPQDRQFILSSKKLLLSDSGFYLCALSPAGGEYEQHFGPGTRLTVT.

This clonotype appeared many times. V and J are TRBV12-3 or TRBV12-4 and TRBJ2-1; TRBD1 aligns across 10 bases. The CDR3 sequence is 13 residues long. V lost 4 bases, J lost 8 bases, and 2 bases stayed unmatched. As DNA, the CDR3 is TGTGCCAGCAGTTGGGACAGGGGTGATGAGCAGTTCTTC. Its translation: CASSWDRGDEQFF.

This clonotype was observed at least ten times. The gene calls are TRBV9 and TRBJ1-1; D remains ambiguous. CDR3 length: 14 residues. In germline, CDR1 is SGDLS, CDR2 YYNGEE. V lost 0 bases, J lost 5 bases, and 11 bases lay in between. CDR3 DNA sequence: TGTGCCAGCAGCGTAGGGCGGAGAGGAACTGAAGCTTTCTTT. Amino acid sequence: CASSVGRRGTEAFF. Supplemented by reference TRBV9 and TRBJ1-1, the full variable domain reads DSGVTQTPKHLITATGQRVTLRCSPRSGDLSVYWYQQSLDQGLQFLIQYYNGEERAKGNILERFSAQQFPDLHSELNLSSLELGDSALYFCASSVGRRGTEAFFGQGTRLTVV.

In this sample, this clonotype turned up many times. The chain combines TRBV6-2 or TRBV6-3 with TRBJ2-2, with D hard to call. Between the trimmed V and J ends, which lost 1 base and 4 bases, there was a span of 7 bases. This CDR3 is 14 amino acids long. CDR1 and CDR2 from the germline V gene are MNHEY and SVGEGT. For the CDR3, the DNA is TGTGCCAGCAGTTACTTCGATTTCACCGGGGAGCTGTTTTTT. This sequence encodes CASSYFDFTGELFF.

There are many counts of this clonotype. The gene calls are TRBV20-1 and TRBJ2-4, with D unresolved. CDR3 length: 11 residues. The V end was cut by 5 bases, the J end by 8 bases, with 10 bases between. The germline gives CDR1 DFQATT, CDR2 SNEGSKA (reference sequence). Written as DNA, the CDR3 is TGCAGTGCTTCAGTTGGGGACATTCAGTACTTC. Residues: CSASVGDIQYF.

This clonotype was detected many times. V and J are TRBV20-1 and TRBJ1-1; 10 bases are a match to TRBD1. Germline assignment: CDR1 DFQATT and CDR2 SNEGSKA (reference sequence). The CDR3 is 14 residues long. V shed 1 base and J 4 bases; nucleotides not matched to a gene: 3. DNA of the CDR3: TGCAGTGCTAGAGGACGGGACAGGGGCACTGAAGCTTTCTTT. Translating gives CSARGRDRGTEAFF.

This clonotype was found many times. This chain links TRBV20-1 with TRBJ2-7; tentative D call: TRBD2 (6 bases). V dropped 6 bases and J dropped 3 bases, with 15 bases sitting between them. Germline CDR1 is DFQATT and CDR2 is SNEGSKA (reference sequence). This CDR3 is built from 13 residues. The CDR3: CSAKAGLVYEQYF. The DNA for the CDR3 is TGCAGTGCAAAAGCGGGCCTAGTCTACGAGCAGTACTTC.

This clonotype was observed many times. The DNA of the CDR3 is TGTGCCAGCTCACCTAGCGGATCCCGGAGGAACACTGAAGCTTTCTTT. Amino acid sequence: CASSPSGSRRNTEAFF. The chain combines TRBV18 with TRBJ1-1; D is uncertain. Germline CDR1 KGHSH, CDR2 LQKENI. There are 16 residues in the CDR3. Deletions cut 3 bases from V and 1 base from J, with 15 bases between. The entire variable domain, with the rest obtained from reference TRBV18 and TRBJ1-1, is as follows: NAGVMQNPRHLVRRRGQEARLRCSPMKGHSHVYWYRQLPEEGLKFMVYLQKENIIDESGMPKERFSAEFPKEGPSILRIQQVVRGDSAAYFCASSPSGSRRNTEAFFGQGTRLTVV.

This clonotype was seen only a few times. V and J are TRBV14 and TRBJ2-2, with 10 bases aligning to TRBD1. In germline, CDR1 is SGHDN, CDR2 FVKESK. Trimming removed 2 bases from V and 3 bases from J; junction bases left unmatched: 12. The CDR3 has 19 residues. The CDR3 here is CASSQPIGGTGADTGELFF. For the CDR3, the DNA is TGTGCCAGCAGCCAACCAATAGGGGGGACAGGGGCCGACACCGGGGAGCTGTTTTTT.

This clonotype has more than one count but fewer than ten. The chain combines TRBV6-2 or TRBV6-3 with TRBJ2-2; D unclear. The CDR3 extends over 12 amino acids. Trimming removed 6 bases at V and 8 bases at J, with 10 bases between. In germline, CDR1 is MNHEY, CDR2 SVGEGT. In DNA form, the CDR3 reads TGTGCCAGCAGCATTTTCGCGGGGGAGCTGTTTTTT. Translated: CASSIFAGELFF.